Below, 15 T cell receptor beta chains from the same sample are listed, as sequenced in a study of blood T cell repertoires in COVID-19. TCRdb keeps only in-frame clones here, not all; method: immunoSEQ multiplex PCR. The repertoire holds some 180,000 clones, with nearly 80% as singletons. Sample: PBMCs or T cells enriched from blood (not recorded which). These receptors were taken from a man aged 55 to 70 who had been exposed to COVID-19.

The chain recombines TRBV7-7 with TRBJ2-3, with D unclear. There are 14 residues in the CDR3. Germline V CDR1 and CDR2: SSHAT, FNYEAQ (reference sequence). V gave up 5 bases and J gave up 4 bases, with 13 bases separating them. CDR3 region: CASSPGGPADTQYF. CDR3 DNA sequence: TGTGCCAGCAGCCCTGGTGGTCCGGCAGATACGCAGTATTTT.

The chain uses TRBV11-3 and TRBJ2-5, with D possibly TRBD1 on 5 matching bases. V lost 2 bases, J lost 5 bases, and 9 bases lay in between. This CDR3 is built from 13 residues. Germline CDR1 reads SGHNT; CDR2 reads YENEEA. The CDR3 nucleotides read TGTGCCAGCAGCTTACCAGGGATTGAGACCCAGTACTTC. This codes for CASSLPGIETQYF. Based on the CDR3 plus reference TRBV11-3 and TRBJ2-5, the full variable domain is EAGVVQSPRYKIIEKKQPVAFWCNPISGHNTLYWYLQNLGQGPELLIRYENEEAVDDSQLPKDRFSAERLKGVDSTLKIQPAELGDSAVYLCASSLPGIETQYFGPGTRLLVL.

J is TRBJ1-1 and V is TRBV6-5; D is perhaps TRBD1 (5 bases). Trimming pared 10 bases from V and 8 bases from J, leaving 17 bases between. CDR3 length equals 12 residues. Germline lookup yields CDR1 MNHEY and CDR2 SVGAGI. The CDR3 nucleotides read TGTGCCACGGCCGACGCAGGGATCGAAGCTTTCTTT. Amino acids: CATADAGIEAFF.

The CDR3 sequence is CASGPAAGGPYNEQFF. For the CDR3, the DNA is TGTGCCAGCGGTCCCGCAGCGGGAGGCCCCTACAATGAGCAGTTCTTC. This sequence joins TRBV7-2 and TRBJ2-1, with TRBD2 matching 9 bases. Germline trimming cut 8 bases from V and 2 bases from J; bases unmatched to any gene: 10. This CDR3 region has 16 residues. Germline-derived CDR1 and CDR2 are SGHTA and FQGNSA.

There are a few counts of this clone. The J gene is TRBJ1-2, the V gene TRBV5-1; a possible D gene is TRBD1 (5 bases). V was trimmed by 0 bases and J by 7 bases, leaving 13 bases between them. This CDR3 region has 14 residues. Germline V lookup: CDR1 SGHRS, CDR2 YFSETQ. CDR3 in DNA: TGCGCCAGCAGCTTGGCCCTAGGGGTGGGTGGCTACACCTTC. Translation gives CASSLALGVGGYTF.

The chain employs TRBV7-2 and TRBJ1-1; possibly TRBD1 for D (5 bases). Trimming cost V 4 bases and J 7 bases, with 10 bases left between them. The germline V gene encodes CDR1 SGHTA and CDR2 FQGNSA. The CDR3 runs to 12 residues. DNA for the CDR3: TGTGCCAGCAGCTCCTATAGGGGTGAAGCTTTCTTT. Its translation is CASSSYRGEAFF.

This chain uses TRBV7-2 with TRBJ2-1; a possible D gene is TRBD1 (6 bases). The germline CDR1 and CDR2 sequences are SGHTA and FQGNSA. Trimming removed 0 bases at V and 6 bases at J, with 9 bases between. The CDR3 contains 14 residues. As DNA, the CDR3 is TGTGCCAGCAGCTTAGCGATCAGGGGCAATGAGCAGTTCTTC. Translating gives CASSLAIRGNEQFF. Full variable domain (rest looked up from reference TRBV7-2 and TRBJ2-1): GAGVSQSPSNKVTEKGKDVELRCDPISGHTALYWYRQSLGQGLEFLIYFQGNSAPDKSGLPSDRFSAERTGGSVSTLTIQRTQQEDSAVYLCASSLAIRGNEQFFGPGTRLTVL.

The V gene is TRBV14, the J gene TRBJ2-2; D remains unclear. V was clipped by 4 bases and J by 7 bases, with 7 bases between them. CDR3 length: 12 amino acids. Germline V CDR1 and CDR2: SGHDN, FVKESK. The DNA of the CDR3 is TGTGCCAGCAGCCCCCAGGACGGGGAGCTGTTTTTT. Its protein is CASSPQDGELFF.

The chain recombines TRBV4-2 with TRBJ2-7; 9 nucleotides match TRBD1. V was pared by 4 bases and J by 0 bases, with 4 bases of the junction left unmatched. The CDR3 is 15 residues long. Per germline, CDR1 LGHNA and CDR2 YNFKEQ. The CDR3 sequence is CASSPPGQGSYEQYF. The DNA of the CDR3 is TGTGCCAGCAGCCCCCCGGGACAGGGCTCCTACGAGCAGTACTTC.

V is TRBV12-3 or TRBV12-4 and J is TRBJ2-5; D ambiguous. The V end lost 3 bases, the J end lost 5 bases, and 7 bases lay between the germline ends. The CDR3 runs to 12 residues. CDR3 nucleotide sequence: TGTGCCAGCAGTTTTGGCTCGGAGACCCAGTACTTC. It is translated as CASSFGSETQYF.

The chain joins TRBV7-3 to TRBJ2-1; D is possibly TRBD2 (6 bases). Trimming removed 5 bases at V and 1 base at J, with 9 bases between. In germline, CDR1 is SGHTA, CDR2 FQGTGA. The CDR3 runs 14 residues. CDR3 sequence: CASSPTSSYNEQFF. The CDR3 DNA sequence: TGTGCCAGCAGCCCGACTAGTTCCTACAATGAGCAGTTCTTC.

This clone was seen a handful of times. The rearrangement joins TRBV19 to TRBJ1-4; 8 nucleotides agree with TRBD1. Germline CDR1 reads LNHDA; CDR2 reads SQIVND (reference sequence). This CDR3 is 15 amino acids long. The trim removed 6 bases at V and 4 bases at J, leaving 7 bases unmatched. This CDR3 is CASSPTGAGNEKLFF. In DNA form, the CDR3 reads TGTGCCAGTAGCCCGACAGGGGCAGGTAATGAAAAACTGTTTTTT.

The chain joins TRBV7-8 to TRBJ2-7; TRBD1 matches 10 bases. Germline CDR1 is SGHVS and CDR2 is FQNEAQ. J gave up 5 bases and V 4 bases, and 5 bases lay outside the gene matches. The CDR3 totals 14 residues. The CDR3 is CASSSTGGQNEQYF. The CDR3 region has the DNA TGTGCCAGCAGCTCGACAGGGGGCCAGAACGAGCAGTACTTC.

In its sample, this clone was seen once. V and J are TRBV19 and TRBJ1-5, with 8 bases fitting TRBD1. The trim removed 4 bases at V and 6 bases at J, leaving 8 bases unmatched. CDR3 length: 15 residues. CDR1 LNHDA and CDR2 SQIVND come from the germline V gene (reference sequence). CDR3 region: CASSTGQGGGQPQHF. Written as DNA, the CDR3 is TGTGCCAGTAGTACCGGACAGGGAGGAGGTCAGCCCCAGCATTTT. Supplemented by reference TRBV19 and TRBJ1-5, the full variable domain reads DGGITQSPKYLFRKEGQNVTLSCEQNLNHDAMYWYRQDPGQGLRLIYYSQIVNDFQKGDIAEGYSVSREKKESFPLTVTSAQKNPTAFYLCASSTGQGGGQPQHFGDGTRLSIL.

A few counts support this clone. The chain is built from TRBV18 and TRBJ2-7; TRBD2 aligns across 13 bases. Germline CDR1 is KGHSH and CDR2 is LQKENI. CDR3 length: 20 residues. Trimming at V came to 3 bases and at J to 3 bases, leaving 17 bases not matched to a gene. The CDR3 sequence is CASSPDYGQGRTSGSYEQYF. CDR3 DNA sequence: TGTGCCAGCTCACCCGACTATGGACAGGGAAGGACTAGCGGGAGCTACGAGCAGTACTTC.